The 14 T cell receptor beta chains below come from one sample, sequenced in a study of blood T cell repertoires in COVID-19. Produced via immunoSEQ multiplex PCR; TCRdb's table is partial and in-frame only. The sample yields under 200,000 clones, 85% to 90% seen once. Specimen: PBMCs or T cells enriched from blood (not recorded which). The receptors shown here come from a woman between 45 and 60 years old who had recovered from COVID-19.

Note on this clone: The junction differs from germline at one of its ends, possibly a read error. This chain links TRBV7-7 with TRBJ2-5; TRBD1 aligns across 7 bases. The length of the CDR3 is 13 residues. CDR1 and CDR2 from the germline V gene are SSHAT and FNYEAQ (reference sequence). The CDR3 sequence is CASSLVRGETQYF. CDR3 DNA: TGTGCTAGCAGCTTAGTCAGGGGGGAGACCCAGTACTTC. Together with reference TRBV7-7 and TRBJ2-5, the CDR3 gives the full variable domain: GAGVSQSPRYKVTKRGQDVTLRCDPISSHATLYWYQQALGQGPEFLTYFNYEAQPDKSGLPSDRFSAERPEGSISTLTIQRTEQRDSAMYRCASSLVRGETQYFGPGTRLLVL.

The chain carries TRBV5-1 and TRBJ1-1; 9 positions agree with TRBD1. CDR3 size: 20 residues. The trim removed 3 bases at V and 0 bases at J, leaving 18 bases unmatched. From germline, CDR1 is SGHRS and CDR2 YFSETQ. The CDR3 is CASSSKPKPGQGHLNTEAFF. The CDR3 DNA reads TGCGCCAGCAGCTCGAAACCGAAACCGGGACAGGGTCATCTGAACACTGAAGCTTTCTTT.

The chain links TRBV27 to TRBJ1-2; possible D gene TRBD1, 5 bases. This CDR3 has 15 amino acids. The V gene's germline CDR1 is MNHEY and CDR2 SMNVEV (reference sequence). V gave up 8 bases and J gave up 3 bases, with 19 bases separating them. The CDR3 DNA sequence: TGTGCCAGCCGGACCGGGGGGGAGGTTTACTATGGCTACACCTTC. Its protein product is CASRTGGEVYYGYTF.

The chain joins TRBV7-3 to TRBJ1-2; D not resolved. The CDR3 sequence is 13 residues long. V lost 5 bases to trimming and J lost 6 bases, with 13 bases between them. Germline assignment: CDR1 SGHTA and CDR2 FQGTGA. CDR3 amino acids: CASSPRGGHGYTF. The CDR3 region has the DNA TGTGCCAGCAGCCCCAGAGGAGGCCATGGCTACACCTTC.

There are a few counts of this clone. V usage is TRBV7-9 and J usage is TRBJ1-3; maybe TRBD1 (6 bases). Trimming stripped 3 bases from V and 0 bases from J, with 12 bases between. Germline CDR1 SEHNR, CDR2 FQNEAQ (reference sequence). This CDR3 is built from 16 residues. The CDR3 loop is CASSFLTGSSGNTIYF. The CDR3 nucleotides are TGTGCCAGCAGCTTCCTTACAGGGAGCTCTGGAAACACCATATATTTT.

The chain combines TRBV6-5 with TRBJ2-3; 8 positions agree with TRBD2. V lost 3 bases and J lost 8; bases outside the gene matches: 13. This CDR3 has 16 amino acids. Germline CDR1 is MNHEY and CDR2 is SVGAGI. CDR3 coding DNA: TGTGCCAGCAGTTATGATCGGGCGCGCCGGGGGGGTACGCAGTATTTT. Amino acid sequence: CASSYDRARRGGTQYF.

The V gene is TRBV6-6, the J gene TRBJ1-2; D possibly corresponds to TRBD1 (6 bases). There are 16 residues in the CDR3. Trimming stripped 0 bases from V and 6 bases from J, with 17 bases between. Germline CDR1 and CDR2: MNHNY and SVGAGI (reference sequence). The CDR3 DNA is TGTGCCAGCAGTTACTCCCACCAACGGCAGGGGAATGGCTACACCTTC. Translated: CASSYSHQRQGNGYTF.

The chain carries TRBV19 and TRBJ1-5; maybe TRBD1 (5 bases). Germline-derived CDR1 and CDR2 are LNHDA and SQIVND (reference sequence). CDR3 length: 15 residues. Trimming shortened V by 4 bases and J by 7 bases, and 17 bases separated the two germline ends. CDR3 in amino acids: CASSTVGAGKQPQHF. The DNA for the CDR3 is TGTGCCAGTAGTACAGTTGGGGCAGGGAAACAGCCCCAGCATTTT.

V is TRBV4-1 and J is TRBJ2-1; D is unresolved. The CDR3 covers 16 residues. V was trimmed by 0 bases and J by 3 bases, leaving 12 bases between them. Per the germline V gene, CDR1 is MGHRA and CDR2 is YSYEKL. The CDR3 sequence: CASSQDLSAGYNEQFF. The CDR3, as DNA: TGCGCCAGCAGCCAAGATTTATCGGCAGGCTACAATGAGCAGTTCTTC.

This chain joins TRBV27 and TRBJ1-3; D possibly corresponds to TRBD1 (6 bases). The germline V gene has CDR1 MNHEY and CDR2 SMNVEV (reference sequence). The V and J ends lost 3 bases and 5 bases respectively, with 8 bases between them. This CDR3 has 13 amino acids. CDR3 in amino acids: CASSLDSRNTIYF. DNA of the CDR3: TGTGCCAGCAGTTTGGACAGCCGAAACACCATATATTTT.

The rearrangement joins TRBV9 to TRBJ2-7; D remains unclear. The CDR3 runs 13 residues. Between the trimmed V and J ends, which lost 0 bases and 3 bases, there was a span of 7 bases. Germline V gene sequence: CDR1 SGDLS, CDR2 YYNGEE. CDR3 bases: TGTGCCAGCAGCGTAGATCTAGGCTACGAGCAGTACTTC. Translation: CASSVDLGYEQYF.

For the CDR3, the DNA is TGTGCCAGCAGTCCCCCCGGGTCTAGGTACGAGCAGTACTTC. It encodes CASSPPGSRYEQYF. V is TRBV6-6 and J is TRBJ2-7, with no clear D. The length of the CDR3 is 14 residues. V gave up 5 bases and J gave up 4 bases, with 15 bases separating them. Germline CDR1 and CDR2: MNHNY and SVGAGI (reference sequence).

This sequence joins TRBV7-9 and TRBJ2-7; D not resolved. CDR1 is SEHNR and CDR2 is FQNEAQ in the germline V gene (reference sequence). The V and J ends lost 5 bases and 4 bases respectively, with 12 bases between them. CDR3 length: 13 residues. The DNA of the CDR3 is TGTGCCAGCAGCCATAAGGCGGAGTACGAGCAGTACTTC. This gives the protein CASSHKAEYEQYF.

The CDR3 spells CASSDLSSNQPQHF. CDR3 DNA: TGTGCCAGCAGTGATCTATCGAGCAATCAGCCCCAGCATTTT. The chain employs TRBV6-1 and TRBJ1-5, with D unclear. V gave up 3 bases and J gave up 1 base, with 7 bases separating them. Germline assignment: CDR1 MNHNS and CDR2 SASEGT. The CDR3 is 14 amino acids.